The 9 T cell receptor beta chains below all came from one sample that was sequenced in a study of Ad26.COV2.S vaccination and SARS-CoV-2 variants. Treatment specified: some 20 received Ad26.COV2.S at low or high dose, single or two shots; 5 received placebo; per-sample allocation not given. Collection of samples fell on day 63 after the first vaccine or placebo injection. Only in-frame clones appear in the TCRdb table, and some are missing; sequencing was by immunoSEQ multiplex PCR. The sample holds about 680,000 clones, 89% seen once. The sample was peripheral blood, taken in a trial of Ad26.COV2.S vaccine versus placebo. The receptors shown here come from a person aged 18-65 years who received the Ad26.COV2.S COVID-19 vaccine or a placebo.

CDR3 sequence: CASSLGQTSGNTIYF. Here the CDR3 DNA reads TGTGCCAGCAGCCTGGGACAGACCTCCGGAAACACCATATATTTT. The gene calls are TRBV3-1 (or the pseudogene TRBV3-2) and TRBJ1-3; 7 nucleotides agree with TRBD1. Germline V gene sequence: CDR1 LGHDT, CDR2 YNNKEL (reference sequence). V dropped 4 bases and J dropped 4; count of bases not matched to a gene: 7. The CDR3 sequence is 15 residues long.

The chain couples TRBV2 to TRBJ2-2; D unclear. Trimming removed 4 bases at V and 6 bases at J, with 18 bases between. CDR1 and CDR2 (germline): SNHLY, FYNNEI. This CDR3 is 16 amino acids long. The CDR3 nucleotides read TGTGCCAGCAGTGTGGTGCAGCTAGGCCTTCCCGGGGAGCTGTTTTTT. This encodes CASSVVQLGLPGELFF.

This chain joins TRBV3-1 (or the pseudogene TRBV3-2) and TRBJ2-1, with 8 nucleotides matching TRBD2. V gave up 2 bases and J gave up 0 bases; unmatched junction bases: 9. Germline loops: CDR1 LGHDT, CDR2 YNNKEL (reference sequence). The CDR3 runs 18 residues. The CDR3: CASSQIPLAGSSYNEQFF. The CDR3 DNA reads as TGTGCCAGCAGCCAAATACCTTTAGCGGGGAGCTCCTACAATGAGCAGTTCTTC.

V is TRBV6-2 or TRBV6-3 and J is TRBJ2-2; 11 nucleotides align to TRBD2. After removal of 5 bases from V and 8 bases from J, the junction contained 13 bases not matched to a gene. Germline CDR1 is MNHEY and CDR2 is SVGEGT. The CDR3 consists of 17 residues. DNA of the CDR3: TGTGCCAGCAGTGGTCCGGGACTAGCGGAAAGGGGGGGGGAGCTGTTTTTT. Protein: CASSGPGLAERGGELFF.

The V gene is TRBV7-9, the J gene TRBJ2-3; D may correspond to TRBD1 or TRBD2 (5 bases each). CDR3 length: 14 amino acids. CDR1 is SEHNR and CDR2 is FQNEAQ in the germline V gene (reference sequence). V was clipped by 5 bases and J by 4 bases, with 13 bases between them. The CDR3 here is CASSPGTAADTQYF. DNA of the CDR3: TGTGCCAGCAGCCCCGGGACGGCGGCAGATACGCAGTATTTT.

CDR3 DNA sequence: TGTGCCAGCAGTCAGGGCGGGACAAAACTCGAGACCCAGTACTTC. The encoded protein is CASSQGGTKLETQYF. J is TRBJ2-5 and V is TRBV27; D possibly matches TRBD1 or TRBD2 (6 bases each). In germline, CDR1 is MNHEY, CDR2 SMNVEV (reference sequence). The CDR3 length is 15 residues. V was pared by 5 bases and J by 5 bases, with 18 bases between.

The gene calls are TRBV1 and TRBJ1-2; whether TRBD1, the table's D call, matches the DNA was not checked. TRBV1 is shown as a pseudogene. CDR3 length: 18 amino acids. The CDR3 DNA reads as TGCACCAGCAGCCAAACCCTAGGTTGGGACAGCGGCGCGGATGGCTACACCTTC. Protein product: CTSSQTLGWDSGADGYTF.

The chain carries TRBV10-1 and TRBJ2-1; TRBD2 aligns across 14 bases. J gave up 7 bases and V 6 bases, and 8 bases lay outside the gene matches. This CDR3 region has 16 residues. Germline V gene lookup returns CDR1 WNHNN and CDR2 SYGVQD (reference sequence). CDR3 residues: CASSGTSGRMDNEQFF. CDR3 in DNA: TGCGCCAGCAGCGGGACTAGCGGGAGAATGGATAATGAGCAGTTCTTC.

This clone turned up a few times. This chain uses TRBV3-1 (or the pseudogene TRBV3-2) with TRBJ1-2; D remains ambiguous. V lost 4 bases, J lost 1 base, and 4 bases lay in between. Germline-derived CDR1 and CDR2 are LGHDT and YNNKEL (reference sequence). The CDR3 loop spans 12 amino acids. The CDR3 sequence is CASSLINYGYTF. The CDR3 DNA is TGTGCCAGCAGCCTGATTAACTATGGCTACACCTTC.